The clone carrying this TCR beta chain appeared a few times. What it binds is unknown. MiXCR, run by TCRdb on the 5' RACE reads, gives a single entry per CDR3 protein. The data show 300,000 to 400,000 distinct CDR3 sequences, roughly 30% seen once. There are 12 residues in the CDR3. CDR1 is SGHTA and CDR2 is FQGNSA in the germline V gene. V lost 5 bases to trimming and J lost 2 bases, with 6 bases between them. This specimen belongs to a study of identical twins' blood T cells. Study-wide results and limits: Twin repertoire similarity may partly reflect shared environment.

The sequencing sample was made of PBMCs. The V call is TRBV7-2, the J call TRBJ1-2; D uncertain. This receptor was obtained from a woman aged 18-49 years in good health. CDR3 DNA: TGTGCCAGCAGCACCCGCAACTATGGCTACACCTTC. Protein sequence: CASSTRNYGYTF.